This entry describes one T cell receptor (beta chain). The table lists this clonotype with a few counts. Its binding antigen is unknown. Base quality data are lacking; no much larger clone is found one base away. Receptors were amplified or captured by RT-PCR. Sequencing was carried out with an Illumina HiSeq 2500. TCRdb passed the public sequencing reads through fastp at Q25 and MiXCR, retaining productive beta sequences. Records with the same CDR3 protein are collapsed into one entry carrying the most frequent genes and DNA. The sample table shows more than 550,000 distinct CDR3 sequences, and approximately 12% are seen once. Together, the top ten hold 10% of the sample. CDR1 and CDR2 were assigned from the germline V gene as SGHTA and FQGTGA. The CDR3 spans 16 residues, from the cysteine through the phenylalanine. CDR3 DNA only is kept here, 48 bases in frame from base 1. V is clipped by 5 bases and J by 2 bases, and the sequence between their germline boundaries is 19 bases long.

These data come from a study of response to subunit inactivated influenza vaccine listed by TCRdb under 2018. With respect to the entire study: Deep quantitative T cell receptor repertoire profiling was used in the study to track responses to a trivalent subunit inactivated influenza vaccine.

Study-level results and caveats: According to the authors, only a limited number of new T cells may be recruited by each seasonal influenza vaccination.

The sequence joins TRBV7-3 to TRBJ2-7; a tentative D match to TRBD2 spans 5 bases. Sequences were derived from PBMCs from blood, sampled on the day of vaccination. This receptor was obtained from a man aged 50 to 59 who received an inactivated influenza vaccine. Donor details come from another sample of the same person, matched by shared clones. The CDR3 here reads CASSDIDGNSPYEQYF. The nucleotide sequence is given as TGTGCCAGCAGCGATATTGACGGGAATTCCCCCTACGAGCAGTACTTC. The CDR3 plus the reference TRBV7-3 and TRBJ2-7 genes for the other parts give the full variable domain: GAGVSQTPSNKVTEKGKYVELRCDPISGHTALYWYRQSLGQGPEFLIYFQGTGAADDSGLPNDRFFAVRPEGSVSTLKIQRTERGDSAVYLCASSDIDGNSPYEQYFGPGTRLTVT.